These T cell receptor beta chains were read from a single sample in a study of blood T cells in healthy people across ages. TCRdb called the 5' RACE reads again in MiXCR, with one record for every CDR3 protein. The table lists around 820,000 distinct CDR3 sequences, 25% of them singletons. The same data also contributed to another study, on T cells of mothers and their children.

The sequenced material came from blood. Source of these receptors: a boy aged 5-17 years in good health. Both conserved end residues are part of each CDR3. The order of the fields is V gene, clone size, D gene, J gene, CDR3 protein, CDR3 DNA. The D gene is left open where the match is weak. Not every row has a clone size; where given, it reads once, few, many or a size class.

v_gene: TRBV29-1; abundance: NA; d_gene: NA; j_gene: TRBJ2-7; CDR3aa: CSVDLGTESYEQYF; CDR3nt: TGCAGCGTTGACTTAGGGACGGAGTCCTACGAGCAGTACTTC
v_gene: TRBV3-1; abundance: few; d_gene: TRBD2; j_gene: TRBJ2-1; CDR3aa: CASSQDEANGLAEQFF; CDR3nt: TGTGCCAGCAGCCAAGATGAGGCTAATGGACTAGCCGAGCAGTTCTTC
v_gene: TRBV25-1; abundance: few; d_gene: NA; j_gene: TRBJ2-3; CDR3aa: CASSEVTQYF; CDR3nt: TGTGCCAGCAGTGAAGTAACGCAGTATTTT
v_gene: TRBV7-9; abundance: few; d_gene: NA; j_gene: TRBJ1-2; CDR3aa: CASSFSLEYGYTF; CDR3nt: TGTGCCAGCAGCTTCTCCCTGGAGTATGGCTACACCTTC
v_gene: TRBV10-3; abundance: few; d_gene: NA; j_gene: TRBJ1-2; CDR3aa: CASRGQEDYGYTF; CDR3nt: TGTGCCTCCCGGGGGCAGGAGGACTATGGCTACACCTTC
v_gene: TRBV2; abundance: few; d_gene: NA; j_gene: TRBJ2-3; CDR3aa: CASSEGGAVDTQYF; CDR3nt: TGCGCCAGCAGTGAAGGGGGAGCGGTGGATACGCAGTATTTT
v_gene: TRBV7-2; abundance: NA; d_gene: TRBD2; j_gene: TRBJ2-7; CDR3aa: CASSLRLAGEGYEQYF; CDR3nt: TGTGCCAGCAGCTTACGGCTAGCGGGAGAAGGGTACGAGCAGTACTTC
v_gene: TRBV7-8; abundance: NA; d_gene: NA; j_gene: TRBJ2-1; CDR3aa: CASSFTAGANEQFF; CDR3nt: TGTGCCAGCAGCTTTACAGCAGGGGCCAATGAGCAGTTCTTC
v_gene: TRBV20-1; abundance: many; d_gene: NA; j_gene: TRBJ2-1; CDR3aa: CSATGRLYNEQFF; CDR3nt: TGCAGTGCTACAGGGCGCCTCTACAATGAGCAGTTCTTC
v_gene: TRBV20-1; abundance: NA; d_gene: TRBD1; j_gene: TRBJ2-7; CDR3aa: CSARDLRTGAYDQYF; CDR3nt: TGCAGTGCTAGAGATCTTAGGACAGGGGCCTACGATCAGTACTTC
v_gene: TRBV4-2; abundance: NA; d_gene: NA; j_gene: TRBJ2-1; CDR3aa: CASSQTSRTDNEQFF; CDR3nt: TGTGCCAGCAGCCAGACTAGCCGGACAGACAATGAGCAGTTCTTC
v_gene: TRBV28; abundance: few; d_gene: TRBD1; j_gene: TRBJ1-4; CDR3aa: CASSLQQGGMKLFF; CDR3nt: TGTGCCAGCAGTTTGCAACAGGGGGGTATGAAACTGTTTTTT
v_gene: TRBV7-3; abundance: NA; d_gene: NA; j_gene: TRBJ2-2; CDR3aa: CASSLTGVAPGSCFF; CDR3nt: NA
v_gene: TRBV6-2/TRBV6-3; abundance: NA; d_gene: TRBD1; j_gene: TRBJ2-1; CDR3aa: CASSSSIGQALLNEQFF; CDR3nt: TGTGCCAGCAGTTCATCGATTGGACAGGCCCTACTAAATGAGCAGTTCTTC
v_gene: TRBV7-8; abundance: NA; d_gene: TRBD2; j_gene: TRBJ2-5; CDR3aa: CASSPGLAGRMKETQYF; CDR3nt: TGTGCCAGCAGCCCCGGACTAGCGGGGCGAATGAAAGAGACCCAGTACTTC
v_gene: TRBV20-1; abundance: NA; d_gene: NA; j_gene: TRBJ1-4; CDR3aa: CSAYGQATNEKLFF; CDR3nt: TGCAGTGCTTATGGGCAGGCAACTAATGAAAAACTGTTTTTT
v_gene: TRBV20-1; abundance: NA; d_gene: NA; j_gene: TRBJ2-1; CDR3aa: CSARVEASYNEQFF; CDR3nt: TGCAGTGCTAGAGTGGAGGCTTCCTACAATGAGCAGTTCTTC
v_gene: TRBV7-6; abundance: NA; d_gene: NA; j_gene: TRBJ1-1; CDR3aa: CASSIRQVNIEAFF; CDR3nt: TGTGCCAGCAGCATAAGACAGGTGAACATTGAAGCTTTCTTT
v_gene: TRBV28; abundance: few; d_gene: TRBD1; j_gene: TRBJ1-4; CDR3aa: CASSSGTGGNEKLFF; CDR3nt: TGTGCCAGCAGCTCCGGGACAGGGGGTAATGAAAAACTGTTTTTT
v_gene: TRBV9; abundance: NA; d_gene: NA; j_gene: TRBJ1-4; CDR3aa: CASSVGKGQEKLFF; CDR3nt: TGTGCCAGCAGCGTAGGGAAGGGGCAAGAAAAACTGTTTTTT
v_gene: TRBV20-1; abundance: NA; d_gene: TRBD2; j_gene: TRBJ2-7; CDR3aa: CSARDVAGVHEQYF; CDR3nt: TGCAGTGCTAGAGATGTAGCGGGAGTCCACGAGCAGTACTTC
v_gene: TRBV3-1; abundance: NA; d_gene: TRBD1; j_gene: TRBJ2-7; CDR3aa: CASSQDPNRGDYEQYF; CDR3nt: TGTGCCAGCAGCCAAGATCCAAACAGGGGAGACTACGAGCAGTACTTC
v_gene: TRBV7-6; abundance: NA; d_gene: NA; j_gene: TRBJ2-5; CDR3aa: CASSFGRDFLQETQYF; CDR3nt: TGTGCCAGCAGCTTCGGCCGGGACTTTCTACAAGAGACCCAGTACTTC
v_gene: TRBV28; abundance: NA; d_gene: NA; j_gene: TRBJ1-6; CDR3aa: CASSFPDRNSPLHF; CDR3nt: TGTGCCAGCAGTTTCCCCGACAGGAATTCACCCCTCCACTTT
v_gene: TRBV7-9; abundance: few; d_gene: TRBD1; j_gene: TRBJ2-5; CDR3aa: CASSLGGYRDSQETQYF; CDR3nt: TGTGCCAGCAGCTTAGGGGGTTACCGGGACAGCCAAGAGACCCAGTACTTC
v_gene: TRBV7-8; abundance: few; d_gene: NA; j_gene: TRBJ2-1; CDR3aa: CASTVTPLATAYNEQFF; CDR3nt: TGTGCCAGCACCGTAACGCCCCTAGCGACAGCCTACAATGAGCAGTTCTTC
v_gene: TRBV4-1; abundance: NA; d_gene: NA; j_gene: TRBJ2-7; CDR3aa: CASSNRDEGSYEQYF; CDR3nt: TGCGCCAGCAGCAACCGGGACGAGGGGTCCTACGAGCAGTACTTC
v_gene: TRBV7-2; abundance: once; d_gene: NA; j_gene: TRBJ1-1; CDR3aa: CASSSDWGTEAFF; CDR3nt: TGTGCCAGCAGCTCGGACTGGGGTACTGAAGCTTTCTTT
v_gene: TRBV20-1; abundance: few; d_gene: NA; j_gene: TRBJ2-5; CDR3aa: CSAGGRDQETQYF; CDR3nt: TGCAGTGCGGGGGGGCGGGACCAAGAGACCCAGTACTTC
v_gene: TRBV7-2; abundance: few; d_gene: TRBD2; j_gene: TRBJ2-5; CDR3aa: CASSSERGGLGTQYF; CDR3nt: TGTGCCAGCAGCTCGGAGCGGGGGGGCCTCGGGACCCAGTACTTC
v_gene: TRBV15; abundance: NA; d_gene: TRBD2; j_gene: TRBJ2-3; CDR3aa: CATSRDGRGTDTQYF; CDR3nt: TGTGCCACCAGCAGAGATGGGAGGGGCACAGATACGCAGTATTTT
v_gene: TRBV24-1; abundance: many; d_gene: NA; j_gene: TRBJ2-6; CDR3aa: CATSGKGNPSGANVLTF; CDR3nt: TGTGCCACCAGTGGGAAGGGTAACCCCTCTGGGGCCAACGTCCTGACTTTC
v_gene: TRBV6-5; abundance: NA; d_gene: NA; j_gene: TRBJ2-3; CDR3aa: CASSYGSPAKTDTQYF; CDR3nt: TGTGCCAGCAGTTACGGCTCACCGGCTAAAACAGATACGCAGTATTTT
v_gene: TRBV7-8; abundance: many; d_gene: TRBD1; j_gene: TRBJ2-7; CDR3aa: CASSLEGQGSYEQYF; CDR3nt: TGTGCCAGCAGCTTAGAAGGACAGGGGTCCTACGAGCAGTACTTC
v_gene: TRBV6-1; abundance: NA; d_gene: NA; j_gene: TRBJ2-2; CDR3aa: CASSPVRGVVTGELFF; CDR3nt: TGTGCCAGCAGCCCTGTCAGAGGGGTGGTCACCGGGGAGCTGTTTTTT
v_gene: TRBV25-1; abundance: NA; d_gene: NA; j_gene: TRBJ2-3; CDR3aa: CASSEFRDTQYF; CDR3nt: TGTGCCAGCAGTGAATTCCGGGATACGCAGTATTTT
v_gene: TRBV20-1; abundance: NA; d_gene: NA; j_gene: TRBJ1-5; CDR3aa: CSARGIDKQGSNQPQHF; CDR3nt: TGCAGTGCTAGAGGGATCGATAAACAGGGAAGCAATCAGCCCCAGCATTTT